The 5 T cell receptor beta chains below were found in one sample sequenced in a study of neurological immune-mediated disorders. MiXCR, applied by TCRdb to the 5' RACE reads, yields one record per CDR3 protein. The sample includes 110,000 or so distinct CDR3 sequences, roughly 3.2% seen only once; the top ten take 1% to 1.5%. Input material: PBMCs. These receptors were taken from a woman between 25 and 40 years old with multiple sclerosis.

This clonotype appeared many times. The chain recombines TRBV15 with TRBJ2-7; D gene uncertain. Germline V gives CDR1 LNHNV, CDR2 YYDKDF (reference sequence). CDR3 length: 15 amino acids. Between the trimmed V and J ends, which lost 1 base and 1 base, there was a span of 11 bases. The DNA of the CDR3 is TGTGCCACCAGCAGAGCGTTACCGACTTCCTACGAGCAGTACTTC. Residues: CATSRALPTSYEQYF. The full variable domain, rest sourced from reference TRBV15 and TRBJ2-7, is DAMVIQNPRYQVTQFGKPVTLSCSQTLNHNVMYWYQQKSSQAPKLLFHYYDKDFNNEADTPDNFQSRRPNTSFCFLDIRSPGLGDTAMYLCATSRALPTSYEQYFGPGTRLTVT.

This clonotype has at least ten counts. V gene TRBV19 combines with J gene TRBJ2-5; 7 bases fit TRBD1. This CDR3 has 14 residues. J lost 3 bases, V lost 6 bases, and 7 bases had no gene match. Germline CDR1 is LNHDA and CDR2 is SQIVND (reference sequence). The CDR3 DNA sequence: TGTGCCAGTAGCCCGACAGGGCCCGAAGAGACCCAGTACTTC. Amino acids: CASSPTGPEETQYF.

This clonotype was seen ten or more times. The chain is built from TRBV20-1 and TRBJ2-3, with 9 bases that match TRBD1. J was trimmed by 2 bases and V by 3 bases; bases with no gene match: 9. Germline CDR1 and CDR2: DFQATT and SNEGSKA (reference sequence). The CDR3 loop spans 16 amino acids. CDR3 in DNA: TGCAGTGCTAGGGCCCGGGACAGGGTCACCACAGATACGCAGTATTTT. Translation gives CSARARDRVTTDTQYF.

This clonotype was seen repeatedly, ten times or more. V and J are TRBV14 and TRBJ2-3; D uncertain. V was cut by 1 base and J by 2 bases, with 13 bases left in between. The CDR3 is made up of 16 amino acids. Germline V gene sequence: CDR1 SGHDN, CDR2 FVKESK. CDR3 sequence reads: CASSQGIVSSTDTQYF. For the CDR3, the DNA is TGTGCCAGCAGCCAAGGTATCGTCAGCTCCACAGATACGCAGTATTTT.

This clonotype was detected many times. The J gene is TRBJ2-4, the V gene TRBV2, with TRBD1 matching 7 bases. This CDR3 is 12 amino acids long. V dropped 9 bases and J dropped 10; count of bases not matched to a gene: 9. Looked up from germline, CDR1 is SNHLY and CDR2 is FYNNEI. The CDR3 protein is CARDDRAGIQYF. Here the CDR3 DNA reads TGTGCCAGAGATGACAGGGCTGGGATTCAGTACTTC.